This TCR beta chain derives from a study of T cell responses to AZD1222 COVID-19 vaccine. The length of the CDR3 is 14 residues. Deletions cut 6 bases from V and 0 bases from J, with 6 bases between. The germline V gene encodes CDR1 MNHEY and CDR2 SVGAGI. Second-dose recipients at about 4 or about 12 weeks were treated as one pooled group. Sequencing used immunoSEQ multiplex PCR; TCRdb keeps in-frame clones, though not all of them. Of 110,000 or so clones listed, just over 85% were seen once; the top ten hold around 17%. Specimen: peripheral blood, collected 28 days after the second AZD1222 dose. V is TRBV6-5 and J is TRBJ2-6; no clear D gene. The sequence was collected from an adult who received the AZD1222 COVID-19 vaccine. The CDR3 DNA sequence: TGTGCCAGCAGCCGGGTCTCTGGGGCCAACGTCCTGACTTTC. This encodes CASSRVSGANVLTF.